Each of the 14 T cell receptor beta chains below was sequenced from the same sample in a study of T cells in Graves' hyperthyroidism and ophthalmopathy. The investigators amplified TCR beta CDR3 regions from RNA transcripts. The HTBI primer set was used in a first-round RT-PCR of the TCR CDR3. TCRdb reprocessed the multiplex PCR reads with MiXCR, giving one entry per CDR3 protein. The profile shows approximately 610,000 distinct CDR3 sequences, about 15% of them singletons. Sequencing used blood. These receptors were collected from a woman in her 40s with Graves' ophthalmopathy.

This clonotype was picked up many times. CDR3 nucleotides: TGTGCCAGCAGCTTAGCCTCATCGGGGGAGCTGTTTTTT. It translates to CASSLASSGELFF. V and J are TRBV7-2 and TRBJ2-2; D uncertain. With 0 bases removed from V and 8 bases from J, the gap between germline ends came to 7 bases. Germline V CDR1 and CDR2: SGHTA, FQGNSA. The CDR3 is 13 residues long.

Many counts were recorded for this clonotype. V usage is TRBV6-1 and J usage is TRBJ1-1; the D is unclear. Germline-derived CDR1 and CDR2 are MNHNS and SASEGT. The CDR3 consists of 14 residues. The V and J ends lost 7 bases and 1 base respectively, with 13 bases between them. This CDR3 is CASTGIGRNTEAFF. The CDR3 DNA is TGTGCCAGCACCGGGATCGGGAGGAACACTGAAGCTTTCTTT.

A few counts support this clonotype. It may be a read error: a sequence one base away is much more abundant. The V and J genes are TRBV4-2 and TRBJ1-3; D unclear. V lost 6 bases to trimming and J lost 0 bases, with 9 bases between them. This CDR3 has 14 amino acids. Germline V gene sequence: CDR1 LGHNA, CDR2 YNFKEQ. CDR3 protein: CASSPGYSGNTIYF. CDR3 nucleotide sequence: TGTGCCAGCAGTCCGGGGTACTCTGGAAACACCATATATTTT.

The chain links TRBV19 to TRBJ1-5, with D tentatively TRBD1 (6 bases). Trimming cost V 0 bases and J 4 bases, with 10 bases left between them. There are 15 residues in the CDR3. CDR1 is LNHDA and CDR2 is SQIVND in the germline V gene (reference sequence). CDR3 region: CASSIEGTLNQPQHF. Written as DNA, the CDR3 is TGTGCCAGTAGTATAGAAGGGACATTAAATCAGCCCCAGCATTTT.

The V and J genes are TRBV12-5 and TRBJ2-1, with D unclear. The CDR3 loop spans 13 amino acids. Between the trimmed V and J ends, which lost 0 bases and 13 bases, there was a span of 13 bases. CDR1 is LGHNT and CDR2 is FRNRAP in the germline V gene. CDR3 in amino acids: CASGLVVSGDQFF. In nucleotides, the CDR3 is TGTGCTAGTGGTTTGGTTGTATCCGGTGATCAGTTCTTC.

This clonotype has a count of ten or more. This sequence joins TRBV12-5 and TRBJ2-7; 15 nucleotides agree with TRBD2. Germline V gives CDR1 LGHNT, CDR2 FRNRAP. The ends lost 3 bases at V and 9 bases at J; junction bases unmatched: 6. This CDR3 spans 15 amino acids. The CDR3 DNA reads TGTGCTAGTGGTTTCCAGGGACTAGCGGGAGGTACGCAGTACTTC. Translated: CASGFQGLAGGTQYF.

The chain recombines TRBV6-2 or TRBV6-3 with TRBJ2-2; D might be TRBD2 (7 bases). The V end lost 6 bases, the J end lost 4 bases, and 21 bases lay between the germline ends. The CDR3 contains 17 residues. Germline assignment: CDR1 MNHEY and CDR2 SVGEGT. This CDR3 reads CASSPVWGREITGELFF. Here the CDR3 DNA reads TGTGCCAGCAGCCCCGTATGGGGGCGGGAGATCACCGGGGAGCTGTTTTTT.

To note about this clonotype: Compared with germline, one end of the junction differs, possibly owing to a read error. The genes are TRBV28 and TRBJ1-2, with D tentatively TRBD1 (5 bases). CDR1 MDHEN and CDR2 SYDVKM come from the germline V gene. The CDR3 is 12 amino acids. CDR3 amino acids: CGSSFAGYGYTF. CDR3 nucleotides: TGTGGCAGCAGTTTCGCAGGGTATGGCTACACCTTC.

Concerning this clonotype: A much bigger clone sits one base away, suggesting this may be a read error. In nucleotides, the CDR3 is TGTGCCATCAAAGTGGACAGGGGCAATGGCTACACCTTC. Its protein product is CAIKVDRGNGYTF. This chain links TRBV10-3 with TRBJ1-2, with 9 bases lining up with TRBD1. J was trimmed by 6 bases and V by 7 bases; bases with no gene match: 6. This CDR3 has 13 residues. Germline CDR1 and CDR2: ENHRY and SYGVKD.

This clonotype was recorded at least ten times. The chain uses TRBV30 and TRBJ2-5, with D tentatively TRBD2 (7 bases). Germline CDR1 reads GTSNPN; CDR2 reads SVGIG (reference sequence). Trimming removed 2 bases from V and 2 bases from J, with 12 bases in between. The CDR3 loop spans 14 amino acids. The CDR3: CAWSKGGGQETQYF. CDR3 DNA sequence: TGTGCCTGGAGTAAGGGGGGAGGGCAAGAGACCCAGTACTTC.

The V call is TRBV6-2 or TRBV6-3, the J call TRBJ2-7; D may be TRBD1 (5 bases). Deletions cut 6 bases from V and 0 bases from J, with 12 bases between. Germline V gene lookup returns CDR1 MNHEY and CDR2 SVGEGT. This CDR3 contains 14 residues. The CDR3 region is CASSRHRTSYEQYF. The DNA for the CDR3 is TGTGCCAGCAGCCGCCACAGGACCTCCTACGAGCAGTACTTC.

The V and J genes are TRBV15 and TRBJ1-2; D unclear. The germline CDR1 and CDR2 sequences are LNHNV and YYDKDF (reference sequence). V lost 0 bases and J 8 bases, leaving 13 bases between the germline ends. The CDR3 totals 14 residues. DNA of the CDR3: TGTGCCACCAGCAGAGATCCGCGAGCGGAGGGCTACACCTTC. Protein product: CATSRDPRAEGYTF.

This clonotype was detected only a few times. The chain uses TRBV4-1 and TRBJ2-2; D is perhaps TRBD1 (6 bases). From germline, CDR1 is MGHRA and CDR2 YSYEKL. Trimming took off 2 bases at V and 5 bases at J, with 18 bases between the two ends. The CDR3 is made up of 17 amino acids. CDR3 residues: CASSQSGRTDWTGELFF. CDR3 sequence (DNA): TGCGCCAGCAGCCAAAGTGGTAGGACAGATTGGACCGGGGAGCTGTTTTTT.

The sample holds many counts of this clonotype. The chain combines TRBV2 with TRBJ1-1; D gene unclear. V dropped 7 bases and J dropped 2 bases, with 11 bases sitting between them. The CDR3 length is 13 residues. Germline CDR1 is SNHLY and CDR2 is FYNNEI. The CDR3 nucleotides read TGTGCCAGCAATGGCAGGATTAACACTGAAGCTTTCTTT. Residues: CASNGRINTEAFF.